This TCR beta chain was identified in a study of OX40 agonist ivuxolimab in advanced cancers. Study-level information: Aged roughly 23 to 79 with a mean of around 60 years, they were roughly 83% male. Earlier anti-PD-1, anti-PD-L1 or anti-CTLA-4 therapy was permitted; roughly 37% had received some.

Here immunoSEQ multiplex PCR was the method, and the copy in TCRdb shows in-frame clones only, minus some. There are about 70,000 clones in the sample; 85% to 90% occur only once, and roughly 10% lies in the top ten. Samples of blood were obtained at baseline, on cycle 4 day 1, and on cycle 7 day 1. For this clone: The antigen remains unidentified.

The germline CDR1 and CDR2 sequences are SGHNT and YYREEE (reference sequence). This CDR3 is built from 13 residues. V lost 2 bases and J lost 7; bases outside the gene matches: 6. Study-wide results and caveats: In CD8+ T cells, expanded clones were on average more numerous than in CD4+.

V usage is TRBV5-4 and J usage is TRBJ2-7, with TRBD1 identical over 7 bases. Here the sequenced sample was CD4+ or CD8+ T cells sorted from blood, taken in a trial of the OX40 agonist ivuxolimab. The receptor's source is an adult with an advanced solid tumor such as melanoma, head and neck, liver or kidney cancer. The CDR3 spells CASSLGTEREQYF. The CDR3 DNA follows: TGTGCCAGCAGCTTAGGGACAGAGCGAGAGCAGTACTTC.